A single sample is the source of the 5 T cell receptor beta chains below, sequenced in a study of T cell responses to AZD1222 COVID-19 vaccine. The repertoire was sequenced with immunoSEQ multiplex PCR; TCRdb's copy has only in-frame clones and lacks some. Altogether 160,000 or so clones are present, 75% to 90% being singletons, with the ten largest covering just over 9%. The sample here was peripheral blood, taken 28 days after the second AZD1222 dose. The source of these receptors is an adult who received the AZD1222 COVID-19 vaccine.

This rearrangement joins TRBV7-3 to TRBJ2-1; TRBD2 matches at 8 bases. V dropped 5 bases and J dropped 5; count of bases not matched to a gene: 8. From germline, CDR1 is SGHTA and CDR2 FQGTGA. The CDR3 loop spans 15 amino acids. The CDR3 sequence is CASSRRTSSNNEQFF. Written as DNA, the CDR3 is TGTGCCAGCAGCCGTCGGACTAGCAGCAACAATGAGCAGTTCTTC.

The chain recombines TRBV7-9 with TRBJ2-7, with 9 bases matching TRBD1. Germline loops: CDR1 SEHNR, CDR2 FQNEAQ (reference sequence). V shed 1 base, J shed 1 base, and the junction held 2 bases outside the gene matches. CDR3 length: 15 residues. CDR3 sequence (DNA): TGTGCCAGCAGCTTAGACAGGGGGCAATCCTACGAGCAGTACTTC. It translates to CASSLDRGQSYEQYF.

This rearrangement joins TRBV4-1 to TRBJ1-2; a possible D gene is TRBD1 (5 bases). CDR1 MGHRA and CDR2 YSYEKL come from the germline V gene. V was shortened by 4 bases and J by 2 bases, with 11 bases between the two germline ends. There are 14 residues in the CDR3. Here the CDR3 DNA reads TGCGCCAGCAGCCCCGGGACGGACAACTATGGCTACACCTTC. This codes for CASSPGTDNYGYTF.

This clone was counted only a few times. The V and J genes are TRBV29-1 and TRBJ2-5; a weak D match, TRBD2 (6 bases). Trimming removed 7 bases from V and 1 base from J, with 16 bases in between. The CDR3 totals 14 residues. The germline V gene has CDR1 SQVTM and CDR2 ANQGSEA. CDR3 coding DNA: TGCAGCGCGGGGGTGCCGGTCCTCCAAGAGACCCAGTACTTC. Amino acid sequence: CSAGVPVLQETQYF.

CDR3 in amino acids: CASSPGTSYEQYF. The DNA of the CDR3 is TGTGCCAGCAGCCCCGGGACATCCTACGAGCAGTACTTC. This rearrangement joins TRBV7-2 to TRBJ2-7; tentative D call: TRBD1 (6 bases). The CDR3 is made up of 13 amino acids. The germline V and J ends were trimmed by 5 bases and 1 base, with 9 bases remaining between them. The germline CDR1 and CDR2 sequences are SGHTA and FQGNSA.